This T cell receptor beta chain was identified during a study of lymphopenia after photon versus proton radiotherapy. General study findings and limits: A bigger post-nadir fall in TCR diversity correlated inversely with survival time in deceased patients.

Using immunoSEQ multiplex PCR, the repertoire was profiled, and TCRdb retains in-frame clones only, with some absent. The repertoire holds 40,000 to 45,000 clones, with just over 85% as singletons. In regard to this clone: The antigen remains undetermined.

The CDR3 sequence is 15 residues long. Germline values: CDR1 SGHTA, CDR2 FQGNSA. J was trimmed by 6 bases and V by 5 bases; bases with no gene match: 7. This receptor was obtained from a woman aged 70-85 years with pancreatic cancer. Some clones in this sample may be carry-over from other donors' samples. The sample was peripheral blood, taken from a patient treated with proton-based radiotherapy. The chain uses TRBV7-2 and TRBJ2-7, with TRBD2 identical over 13 bases. CDR3: CASSPRTSGSAEQYF. The DNA of the CDR3 is TGTGCCAGCAGCCCAAGGACTAGCGGGAGCGCCGAGCAGTACTTC.